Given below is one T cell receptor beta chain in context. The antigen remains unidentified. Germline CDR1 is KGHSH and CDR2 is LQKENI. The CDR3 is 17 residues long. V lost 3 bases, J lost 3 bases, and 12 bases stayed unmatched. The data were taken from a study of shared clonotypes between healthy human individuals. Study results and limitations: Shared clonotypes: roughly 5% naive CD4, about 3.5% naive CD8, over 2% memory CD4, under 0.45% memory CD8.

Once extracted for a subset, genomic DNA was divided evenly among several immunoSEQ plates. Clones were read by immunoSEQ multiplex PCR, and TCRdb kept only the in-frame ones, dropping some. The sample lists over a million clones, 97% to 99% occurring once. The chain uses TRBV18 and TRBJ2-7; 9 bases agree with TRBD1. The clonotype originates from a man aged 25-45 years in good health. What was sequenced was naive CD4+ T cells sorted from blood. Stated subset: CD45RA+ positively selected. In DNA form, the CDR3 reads TGTGCCAGCTCACCCTACAAAGGACAGGGGAGCAACTACGAGCAGTACTTC. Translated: CASSPYKGQGSNYEQYF.